This TCR beta chain was obtained from a study of shared clonotypes between healthy human individuals. Study findings and constraints: Among a few donors, around 5% of naive CD4 clonotypes were found in common. Relative to their counterparts shared across all four donors, non-shared clonotypes exhibited diminished generation probabilities.

Using immunoSEQ multiplex PCR, the repertoire was profiled, and TCRdb retains in-frame clones only, with some absent. The table has 2 million to 2.5 million clones, 85% to 95% seen once. This CDR3 has 14 amino acids. The junction had 4 bases not matched to a gene; V was cut back by 4 bases and J by 3 bases. Germline values: CDR1 SGHRS, CDR2 YFSETQ. CD4+ cells underwent separation, giving CD45RA+ naive and CD45RA-negative memory subsets. A note on this clone: The antigen is undetermined. This same CDR3 is encoded by further DNA sequences in the sample.

Sequenced sample: naive CD4+ T cells from PBMCs. Subset given: CD45RA+ positively selected. The chain uses TRBV5-1 and TRBJ2-5; 9 bases align to TRBD1. The clonotype comes from a man aged 18 to 29 in good health. Some clones in this sample may be carry-over from other donors' samples. DNA for the CDR3: TGCGCCAGCAGCCCAGGGACAGGGAAAGAGACCCAGTACTTC. As protein: CASSPGTGKETQYF.